The source of this TCR beta chain is a study of glioma-infiltrating T cells (dated by TCRdb to the mid-2010s). The study in broad terms: Glioma tissue, non-neoplastic brain tissue and matched peripheral blood mononuclear cells were used as sources from which TCR alpha- and beta-chain repertoires were sequenced. To gauge divergence between tissue and blood T-cell populations, every tissue-infiltrating repertoire was compared against the peripheral blood repertoire from the same patient. Three low-grade glioma patients, roughly 8 primary glioblastoma patients, and three non-glioma patients who contributed non-neoplastic brain tissue made up the paired cohort. Paper-wide results and their limitations: Only a very small number of CDR3 sequences turned up in both tissue and blood, a result put down to high CDR3 diversity combined with limited sampling. VJ-independent divergence between tissue and blood was lower than expected in non-neoplastic patients but higher than expected in all gliomas, particularly low-grade gliomas. The group comparisons were based on small numbers of patients: three non-neoplastic, three low-grade glioma and seven to nine glioblastoma patients.

The iRepertoire nested amplicon-rescue multiplex PCR (arm-PCR) platform was used to amplify TCR alpha and beta CDR3 regions from RNA. The input for one-step reverse transcription and amplification was 100-400 ng of either tissue mRNA or PBMC total RNA. After bead purification, a secondary multiplex PCR added Illumina adapters, and libraries were gel-purified between 200 and 400 bp. The libraries contained internal 6-nucleotide barcodes that were used for demultiplexing. Sequencing of libraries was performed on an Illumina MiSeq with 2x220 or 2x250 nucleotide paired-end reads. Under the source paper's analysis protocol: Paired reads were merged using FLASH 1.2.11 and aligned with BWA-MEM to the GRCh37 human genome, and TRA and TRB reads were then extracted. An IMGT-derived reference of cassette sequences and CDR3 motifs, with pseudogenes included, was used for V and J assignment. Reads were translated in three frames, and productive CDR3s were defined as those with a C...FGXG motif and no stop codons. A clonotype was defined as a unique combination of a V-J cassette pair and a CDR3 amino acid sequence. Reads were filtered by Hamming distance, thresholded by each sample's sequence error rate in mapped regions. In TCRdb, the public reads were trimmed at Q25 with fastp and aligned with MiXCR, with productive beta chains retained. Merged by CDR3 protein, the rows form single entries marked with the most common genes and DNA. For this entry, the V and J calls and clone size follow TCRdb and not the study's own pipeline. The sample table holds about 89,000 distinct CDR3 sequences, of which 20% to 25% were seen once. The top ten hold about 6.6% of the sample.

Notes on this clonotype: The clone's antigen remains unknown. A much larger clone sits a single nucleotide away, making a read error possible. Without the conserved terminal phenylalanine or tryptophan, this CDR3 likely stems from a read error.

The CDR3 has 13 amino acids, counting both end residues. Only CDR3 DNA remains: 39 bases, in frame from the first base. CDR1 and CDR2 are drawn from the germline V gene (reference sequence): LGHDT, YNNKEL. Trimming at the junction amounts to 3 bases on V and 8 bases on J, and the germline ends lie 13 bases apart. The clonotype comes from a human donor with low-grade glioma or glioblastoma, undergoing nonglioma brain surgery, or in good health (not recorded which). The chain is assembled from TRBV3-1 and TRBJ1-2; the D gene remains uncertain. Sequencing used glioma tissue, nonneoplastic brain tissue, or PBMCs (not recorded which). CDR3 reads: CASSQGISRGYTL. In nucleotide form, the sequence is TGTGCCAGCAGCCAGGGGATTAGTAGGGGCTACACCCTC.